This T cell receptor (beta chain) was observed in a study of blood T cell repertoires in COVID-19. The wider study: Material from acute and convalescent COVID-19 was sourced from the United States, Italy and Spain. In each case, the material was cDNA or gDNA derived from T cells, B-cell-depleted T cells, or PBMCs.

Germline V gives CDR1 LNHDA, CDR2 SQIVND (reference sequence). J gave up 2 bases and V 5 bases, and 2 bases lay outside the gene matches. The CDR3 has 13 residues. Produced via immunoSEQ multiplex PCR; TCRdb's table is partial and in-frame only. The sample contains about 150,000 clones, approximately 84% of which appear only once. Input material: peripheral blood. The gene calls are TRBV19 and TRBJ2-5, with 7 bases matching TRBD1. The TCR was taken from a man between 65 and 85 years old with acute or convalescent COVID-19. Here the CDR3 reads CASSQGVQETQYF. DNA of the CDR3: TGTGCCAGTAGTCAGGGGGTACAAGAGACCCAGTACTTC. Variable domain in full (rest from reference TRBV19 and TRBJ2-5): DGGITQSPKYLFRKEGQNVTLSCEQNLNHDAMYWYRQDPGQGLRLIYYSQIVNDFQKGDIAEGYSVSREKKESFPLTVTSAQKNPTAFYLCASSQGVQETQYFGPGTRLLVL.